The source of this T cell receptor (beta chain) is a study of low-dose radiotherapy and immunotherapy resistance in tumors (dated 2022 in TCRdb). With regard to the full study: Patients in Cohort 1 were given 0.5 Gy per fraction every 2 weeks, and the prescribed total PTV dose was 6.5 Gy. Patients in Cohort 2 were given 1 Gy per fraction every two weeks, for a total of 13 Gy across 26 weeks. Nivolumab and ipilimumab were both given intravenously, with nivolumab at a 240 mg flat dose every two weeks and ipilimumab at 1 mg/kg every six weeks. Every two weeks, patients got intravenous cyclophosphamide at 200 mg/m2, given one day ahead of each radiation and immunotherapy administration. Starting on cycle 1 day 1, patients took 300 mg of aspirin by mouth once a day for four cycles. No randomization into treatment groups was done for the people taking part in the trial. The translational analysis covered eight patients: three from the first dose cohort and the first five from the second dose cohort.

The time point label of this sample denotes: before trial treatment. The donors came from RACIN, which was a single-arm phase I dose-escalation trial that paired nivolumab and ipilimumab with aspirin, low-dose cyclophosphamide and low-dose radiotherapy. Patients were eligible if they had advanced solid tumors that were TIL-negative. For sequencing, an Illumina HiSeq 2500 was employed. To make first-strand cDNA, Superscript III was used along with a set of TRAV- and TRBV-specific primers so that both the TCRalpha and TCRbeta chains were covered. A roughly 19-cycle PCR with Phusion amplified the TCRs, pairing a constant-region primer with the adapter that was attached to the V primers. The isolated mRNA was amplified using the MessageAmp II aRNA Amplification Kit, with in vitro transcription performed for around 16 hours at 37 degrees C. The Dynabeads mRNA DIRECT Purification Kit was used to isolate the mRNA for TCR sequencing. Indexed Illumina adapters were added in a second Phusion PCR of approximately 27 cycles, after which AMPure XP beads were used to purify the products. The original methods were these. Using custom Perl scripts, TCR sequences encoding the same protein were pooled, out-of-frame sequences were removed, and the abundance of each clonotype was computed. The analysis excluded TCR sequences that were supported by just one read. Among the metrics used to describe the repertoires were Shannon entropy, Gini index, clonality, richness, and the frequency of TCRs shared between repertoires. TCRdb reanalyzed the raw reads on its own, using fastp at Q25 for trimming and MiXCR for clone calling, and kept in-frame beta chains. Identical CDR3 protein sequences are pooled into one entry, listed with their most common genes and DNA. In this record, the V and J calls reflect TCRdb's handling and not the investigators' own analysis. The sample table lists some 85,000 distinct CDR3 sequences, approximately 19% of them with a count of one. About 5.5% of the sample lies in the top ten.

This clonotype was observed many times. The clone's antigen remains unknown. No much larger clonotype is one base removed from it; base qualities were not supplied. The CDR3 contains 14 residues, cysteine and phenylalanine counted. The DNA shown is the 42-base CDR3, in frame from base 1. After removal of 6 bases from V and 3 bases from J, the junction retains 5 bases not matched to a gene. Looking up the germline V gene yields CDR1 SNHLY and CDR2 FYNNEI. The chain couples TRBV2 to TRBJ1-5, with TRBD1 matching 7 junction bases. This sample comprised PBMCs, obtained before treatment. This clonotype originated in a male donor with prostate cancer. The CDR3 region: CASSGGQSNQPQHF. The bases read TGTGCCAGCAGCGGGGGACAGTCCAATCAGCCCCAGCATTTT. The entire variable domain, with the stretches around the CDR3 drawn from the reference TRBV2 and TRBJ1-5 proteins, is EPEVTQTPSHQVTQMGQEVILRCVPISNHLYFYWYRQILGQKVEFLVSFYNNEISEKSEIFDDQFSVERPDGSNFTLKIRSTKLEDSAMYFCASSGGQSNQPQHFGDGTRLSIL.